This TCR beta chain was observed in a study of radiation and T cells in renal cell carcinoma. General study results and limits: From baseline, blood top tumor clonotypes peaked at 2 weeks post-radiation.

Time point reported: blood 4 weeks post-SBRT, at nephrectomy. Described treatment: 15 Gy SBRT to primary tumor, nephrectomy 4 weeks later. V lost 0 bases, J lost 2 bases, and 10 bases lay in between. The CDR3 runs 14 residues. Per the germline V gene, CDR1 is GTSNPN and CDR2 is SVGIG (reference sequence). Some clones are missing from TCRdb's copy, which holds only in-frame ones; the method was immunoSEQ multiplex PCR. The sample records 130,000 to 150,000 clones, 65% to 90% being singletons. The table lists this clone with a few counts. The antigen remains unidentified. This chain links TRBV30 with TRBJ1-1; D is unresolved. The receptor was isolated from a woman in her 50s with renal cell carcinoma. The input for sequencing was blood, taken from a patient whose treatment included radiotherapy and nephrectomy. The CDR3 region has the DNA TGTGCCTGGAGTGTACCGGGTATCAACACTGAAGCTTTCTTT. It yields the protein CAWSVPGINTEAFF.